This T cell receptor beta chain originates from a study of blood T cells in healthy people across ages (dated by TCRdb to between 2015 and 2016). For the wider study: In model experiments, template switching captured roughly one uniquely barcoded TCR beta cDNA molecule for every two T cells. Using deep sequencing normalized with unique cDNA molecular identifiers, the study measured how TCR beta repertoire diversity changes with age. The donors were split into four age groups: young (average around 15 years), middle-aged (39), aged (about 56) and long-lived (approximately 89). Donors of different ages were randomly distributed across sequencing lanes to avoid experimental bias. The study analyzed two additional independent replicas of 1 million unique cDNA reads from the same blood draw for two donors, one aged 18 to 29 and one aged 80 or older.

The library was built by means of 5' RACE. This sample was sequenced with an Illumina HiSeq 2500. A second PCR of about 6 to 11 cycles was performed with a sample-barcoded 5' primer and a J-beta primer mix. A unique molecular identifier was introduced onto each TCR beta cDNA molecule by a template-switch 5' adaptor carrying 12 random nucleotides. At least 3 million CDR3-containing paired-end reads were obtained from each sample. First-strand cDNA was synthesized from all RNA with the Mint cDNA synthesis kit, primed by a TRBC-specific oligonucleotide. All cDNA was treated with uracil-DNA glycosylase and then went through a first 18-cycle PCR with the universal primers M1SS and BC2_uni_R. Turning to the authors' computational methods: Each sample was normalized by randomly selecting 1 million high-quality reads, each carrying a distinct molecular identifier. Reads with shared molecular identifiers were discarded instead of being binned into consensus sequences. CDR3 identification, clonotype clustering and error correction used MiTCR with a Q25 quality threshold and the strictest error-elimination algorithm. A nonparametric unseen species model using Euler transformation provided a lower-bound estimate of total TCR beta diversity. TCRdb trimmed the raw reads at Q25, called clones with MiXCR and kept productive beta chains. Identical CDR3 protein sequences are pooled into one entry, listed with their most common genes and DNA. V and J calls and clone size were set by TCRdb, not the authors. The sample table contains some 1.7 million distinct CDR3 sequences; only one count was recorded for 28% of them. The top ten clones comprise less than 9.5% of the sample.

As concerns this clonotype: Its specific antigen is unknown. It has no much larger one-base neighbor in the sample; base qualities were not kept.

Donors were under 40 systemically healthy Caucasian individuals from Russia aged roughly 6 to 100 years. About 9.1 milliliters of peripheral blood were collected from each donor into EDTA-treated Vacutainer tubes. Ficoll-Paque density-gradient centrifugation was used to isolate PBMCs, with at least 6 million obtained per sample. Total RNA was extracted from PBMCs with Trizol reagent, with at least 6 micrograms obtained per sample. Naive CD45RAhigh/CD27high T cell percentages were measured by flow cytometry on a PBMC aliquot from every donor. Counted from cysteine to phenylalanine, this CDR3 has 17 amino acids. Of all the DNA, just the CDR3 is kept, 51 bases in frame from base 1. V lost 4 bases and J lost 4 bases, and the count of bases not matched to a germline gene is 7. From a lookup of the germline V gene (reference sequence), CDR1 and CDR2 are MNHNY and SVGAGI. General study outcomes and caveats: Compared with the aged group, the long-lived group had more naive CD4+ T cells, fewer expanded clones and increased TCR diversity, suggesting age selection. Estimates of total diversity based on one million sequenced T cells were considered lower bounds and underestimates. Conclusive comparison of naive and antigen-experienced compartments was prevented by the profiling of bulk unsorted PBMCs. There was a strong correlation between observed TCR beta diversity and the percentage of naive T cells measured by flow cytometry. As age increased, observed TCR beta diversity per million T cells dropped in a roughly linear way, and a significant reduction was already evident by age roughly 36. Because donor CMV infection status was unknown, age-related changes in expanded clonotypes were potentially confounded.

Sequencing was performed on blood. The source is a woman aged 30 to 39 in good health. The sequence links TRBV6-6 to TRBJ2-6, and TRBD2 matches 10 of the central bases. The CDR3 protein sequence reads: CASSSGTSVRGANVLTF. The DNA sequence reads TGTGCCAGCAGTTCCGGGACTAGCGTGAGGGGGGCCAACGTCCTGACTTTC.